Below, one T cell receptor (beta chain) is given with its context. In this sample, this clonotype turned up many times. What this receptor recognizes is not known. Nothing much larger sits one base from this clone, and base qualities are not available. The library was built by means of PCR. TCRdb shows the sequencer as Illumina HiSeq 2500. To reduce PCR and sequencing biases, unique molecular identifiers were incorporated into the TCR beta cDNA libraries. Every 1 to 10 million input T cells yielded roughly 500,000 cDNA molecules, meaning each molecule approximated one T cell. The patient libraries were prepared and sequenced with the same protocol used for the earlier healthy control dataset. Samples belonging to the same batch were prepared together, multiplexed and sequenced on a shared HiSeq lane. Turning to the authors' computational methods: MIGEC handled the raw barcoded reads, throwing out single-read molecular identifier groups before consensus assembly and CDR3 extraction. VDJtools was used for post-analysis of the clonotype tables, with diversity normalized by down-sampling every dataset to the smallest sample size. Repertoire overlap clustering matched CDR3 amino acid but not nucleotide sequences to correct batch-related cross-sample contamination. TCRdb passed the public sequencing reads through fastp at Q25 and MiXCR, retaining productive beta sequences. CDR3 protein sequences are deduplicated, and each keeps its most common genes and DNA. TCRdb, not the authors, supplied the V and J calls. A total of about 150,000 distinct CDR3 sequences appear in this sample, 30% of them only once. Clones ranked in the top ten supply approximately 1.6% of the sample.

These data originate in a study of post-analysis software for immune sequencing data (dated by TCRdb to 2015 to 2017). About the full investigation: The recorded disease courses included relapsing-remitting, secondary progressive and progressive-relapsing multiple sclerosis, and some patients had no subtype annotation. The multiple sclerosis patient repertoires were compared with 10 to 12 previously published healthy control repertoires from donors aged about 6 to 25 years. A subset of samples was prepared in parallel using single-end sample barcoding, then pooled and co-amplified after Illumina adapter ligation. General study outcomes and caveats: The control group was slightly older than the multiple sclerosis patient group. About 5 TRBV segments, including TRBV5-6, TRBV5-1 and TRBV20-1, were significantly more frequent in patients than controls. Significantly lower normalized Chao1 diversity was found in multiple sclerosis patients than in controls, suggesting substantial peripheral T-cell clonal expansion. When samples were clustered directly using the F measure, samples prepared in the same batch co-clustered strongly, which prompted a batch-effect correction.

To demonstrate the VDJtools post-analysis software, TCR beta repertoires were profiled from the peripheral blood of over ten young patients with multiple sclerosis. Multiple sclerosis patients were children and adolescents aged 6 to 15 years. The V end gives up 3 bases and the J end 6 bases, leaving 2 bases in the junction not matched to a gene. The germline V gene yields SGHRS for CDR1 and YFSETQ for CDR2. The CDR3 runs 14 residues from the cysteine to the phenylalanine. Only CDR3 DNA remains: 42 bases, in frame from the first base. This clonotype was sampled from a girl aged 10 to 17 with multiple sclerosis. The chain is made from TRBV5-1 and TRBJ2-1, with 11 bases in between that match TRBD1. The sequencing input was blood. CDR3 loop: CASSSGQGGNEQFF. Read as DNA, the sequence is TGCGCCAGCAGCTCGGGACAGGGGGGCAATGAGCAGTTCTTC.